This T cell receptor beta chain was obtained from a study of T cells after yellow fever vaccination. This clonotype was seen many times. Germline V gene sequence: CDR1 SGHVS, CDR2 FNYEAQ. Trimming took 2 bases from V and 3 from J; bases not matched to a gene: 5. CDR3 length: 15 residues. TCRdb used MiXCR to reprocess the 5' RACE reads, holding one entry per CDR3 protein. The table records about 160,000 distinct CDR3 sequences, almost 7% of them present only once. The sample in question was CD4+ T cells sorted from PBMCs, obtained 4 to 5 days after the first yellow fever vaccination. The sequence was obtained from a man in his late teens or twenties who received the YFV17D yellow fever vaccine. The chain combines TRBV7-6 with TRBJ2-7; 9 bases fit TRBD1. CDR3 sequence: CASSLMGQGDYEQYF. The CDR3 nucleotides read TGTGCCAGCAGCTTAATGGGACAGGGCGACTACGAGCAGTACTTC. The full variable domain, completed using reference TRBV7-6 and TRBJ2-7, is GAGVSQSPRYKVTKRGQDVALRCDPISGHVSLYWYRQALGQGPEFLTYFNYEAQQDKSGLPNDRFSAERPEGSISTLTIQRTEQRDSAMYRCASSLMGQGDYEQYFGPGTRLTVT.